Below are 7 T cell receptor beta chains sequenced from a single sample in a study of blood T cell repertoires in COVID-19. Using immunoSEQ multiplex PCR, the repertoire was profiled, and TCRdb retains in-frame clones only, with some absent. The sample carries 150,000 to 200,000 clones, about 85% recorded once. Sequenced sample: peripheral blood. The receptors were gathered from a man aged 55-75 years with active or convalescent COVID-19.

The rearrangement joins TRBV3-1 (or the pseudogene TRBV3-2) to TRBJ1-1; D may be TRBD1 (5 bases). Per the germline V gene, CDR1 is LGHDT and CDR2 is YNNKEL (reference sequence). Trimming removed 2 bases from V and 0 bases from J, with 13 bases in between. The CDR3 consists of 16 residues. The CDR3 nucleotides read TGTGCCAGCAGCCAAAAAAACGGGGGGATGAACACTGAAGCTTTCTTT. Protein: CASSQKNGGMNTEAFF.

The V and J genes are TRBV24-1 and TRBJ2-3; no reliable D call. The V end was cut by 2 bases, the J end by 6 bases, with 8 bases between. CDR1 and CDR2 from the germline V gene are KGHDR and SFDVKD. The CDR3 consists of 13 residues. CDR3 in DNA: TGTGCCACCAGTGATTCCGCCGGGGATACGCAGTATTTT. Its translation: CATSDSAGDTQYF.

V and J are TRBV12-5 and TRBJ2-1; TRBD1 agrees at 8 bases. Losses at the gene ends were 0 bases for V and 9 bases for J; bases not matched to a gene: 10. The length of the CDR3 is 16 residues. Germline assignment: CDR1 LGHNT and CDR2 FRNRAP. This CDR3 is CASGLVQGQGVFEQFF. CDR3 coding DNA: TGTGCTAGTGGTTTGGTACAAGGACAGGGTGTTTTTGAGCAGTTCTTC.

The CDR3 bases are TGTGCCAGCAGTGAGCGGTCGGAGACCCAGTACTTC. Its translation: CASSERSETQYF. The chain has TRBV2 and TRBJ2-5; D ambiguous. Between the trimmed V and J ends, which lost 3 bases and 5 bases, there was a span of 7 bases. The CDR3 extends over 12 amino acids. Germline V CDR1 and CDR2: SNHLY, FYNNEI.

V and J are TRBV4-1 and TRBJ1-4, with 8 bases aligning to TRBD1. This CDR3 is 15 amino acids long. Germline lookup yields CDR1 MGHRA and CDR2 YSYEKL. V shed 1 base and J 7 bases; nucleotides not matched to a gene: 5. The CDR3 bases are TGCGCCAGCAGCCAAGGTGTACAGGGGGGTGAAAAACTGTTTTTT. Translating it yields CASSQGVQGGEKLFF.

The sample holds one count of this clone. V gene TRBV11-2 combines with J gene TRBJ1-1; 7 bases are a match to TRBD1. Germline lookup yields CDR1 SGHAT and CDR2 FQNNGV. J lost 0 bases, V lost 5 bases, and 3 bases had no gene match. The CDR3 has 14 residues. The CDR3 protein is CASSVQGLNTEAFF. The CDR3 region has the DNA TGTGCCAGCAGCGTACAGGGGTTGAACACTGAAGCTTTCTTT. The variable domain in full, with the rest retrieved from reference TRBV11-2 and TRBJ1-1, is EAGVAQSPRYKIIEKRQSVAFWCNPISGHATLYWYQQILGQGPKLLIQFQNNGVVDDSQLPKDRFSAERLKGVDSTLKIQPAKLEDSAVYLCASSVQGLNTEAFFGQGTRLTVV.

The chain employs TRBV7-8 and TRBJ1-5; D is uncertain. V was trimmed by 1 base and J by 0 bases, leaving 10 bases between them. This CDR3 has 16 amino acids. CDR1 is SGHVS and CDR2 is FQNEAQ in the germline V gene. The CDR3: CASSLVGRNSNQPQHF. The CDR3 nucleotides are TGTGCCAGCAGCTTAGTAGGCAGGAATAGCAATCAGCCCCAGCATTTT.